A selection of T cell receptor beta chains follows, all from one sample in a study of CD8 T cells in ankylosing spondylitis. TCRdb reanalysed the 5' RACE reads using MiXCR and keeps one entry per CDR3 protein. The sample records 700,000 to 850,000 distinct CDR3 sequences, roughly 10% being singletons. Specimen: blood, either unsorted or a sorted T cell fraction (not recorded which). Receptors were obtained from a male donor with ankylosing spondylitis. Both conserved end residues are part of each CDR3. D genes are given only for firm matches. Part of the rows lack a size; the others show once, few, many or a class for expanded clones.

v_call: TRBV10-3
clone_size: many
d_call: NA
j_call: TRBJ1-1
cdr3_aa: CATNRDQEYYTEAFF
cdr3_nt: TGTGCCACCAATCGTGATCAGGAATATTACACTGAAGCTTTCTTT

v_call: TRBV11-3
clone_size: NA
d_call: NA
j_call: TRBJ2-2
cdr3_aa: CASSLDLKGGELFF
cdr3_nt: TGTGCCAGCAGCTTAGATCTTAAAGGCGGGGAGCTGTTTTTT

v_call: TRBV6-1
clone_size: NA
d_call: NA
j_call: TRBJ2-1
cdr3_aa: CASSRIVRMGEQFF
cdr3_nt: TGTGCCAGCTCTCGTATCGTGAGGATGGGGGAGCAGTTCTTC

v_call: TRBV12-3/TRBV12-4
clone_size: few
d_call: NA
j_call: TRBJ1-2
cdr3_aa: CASSLRQYYGYTF
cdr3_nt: TGTGCCAGCAGTTTAAGACAGTACTATGGCTACACCTTC

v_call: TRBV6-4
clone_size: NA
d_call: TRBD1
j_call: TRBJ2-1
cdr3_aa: CASRTGTGLYNEQFF
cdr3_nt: TGTGCCAGCAGGACCGGGACAGGGCTATACAATGAGCAGTTCTTC

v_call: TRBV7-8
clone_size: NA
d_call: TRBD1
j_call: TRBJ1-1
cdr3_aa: CASSFVGTVNTEAFF
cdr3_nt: TGTGCCAGCAGCTTTGTTGGGACAGTGAACACTGAAGCTTTCTTT

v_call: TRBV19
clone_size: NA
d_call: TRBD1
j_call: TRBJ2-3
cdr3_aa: CASRDRAGDTQYF
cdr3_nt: TGTGCCAGTCGGGACAGGGCGGGAGATACGCAGTATTTT

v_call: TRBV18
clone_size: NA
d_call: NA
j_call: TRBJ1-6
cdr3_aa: CASSPLGGSPLHF
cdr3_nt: TGTGCCAGCTCACCACTTGGCGGGTCACCCCTCCACTTT

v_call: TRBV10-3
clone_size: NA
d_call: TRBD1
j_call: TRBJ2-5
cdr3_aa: CAISVRGLETQYF
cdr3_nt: TGTGCCATCAGTGTTAGGGGGCTGGAGACCCAGTACTTC

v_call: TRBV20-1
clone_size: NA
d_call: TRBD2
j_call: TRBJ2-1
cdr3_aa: CSALLAGYNEQFF
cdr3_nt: TGCAGTGCTCTACTAGCGGGGTACAATGAGCAGTTCTTC

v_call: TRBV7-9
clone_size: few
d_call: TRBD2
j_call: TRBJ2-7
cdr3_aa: CASSLAKREYEQYF
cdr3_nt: TGTGCCAGCAGCTTAGCGAAGCGGGAGTACGAGCAGTACTTC

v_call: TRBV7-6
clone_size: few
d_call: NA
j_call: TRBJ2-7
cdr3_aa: CASSLVFKQYF
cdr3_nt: TGTGCCAGCAGCTTAGTTTTCAAGCAGTACTTC

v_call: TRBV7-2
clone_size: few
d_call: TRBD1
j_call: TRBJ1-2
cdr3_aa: CASSLGQNPISNYGYTF
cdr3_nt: TGTGCCAGCAGCTTGGGACAGAACCCAATCTCTAACTATGGCTACACCTTC

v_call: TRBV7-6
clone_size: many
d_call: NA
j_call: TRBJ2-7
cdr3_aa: CASSLAGQYEQYF
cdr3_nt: TGTGCCAGCAGCTTAGCAGGCCAGTACGAGCAGTACTTC

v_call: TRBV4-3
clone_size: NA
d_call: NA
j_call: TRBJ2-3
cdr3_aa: CASSQDSGSQITQYF
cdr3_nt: TGCGCCAGCAGCCAAGATAGCGGTTCACAGATTACGCAGTATTTT

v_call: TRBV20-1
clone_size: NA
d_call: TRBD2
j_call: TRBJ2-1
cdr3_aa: CSANRGGINEQFF
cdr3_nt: TGCAGTGCTAACCGGGGGGGGATTAATGAGCAGTTCTTC

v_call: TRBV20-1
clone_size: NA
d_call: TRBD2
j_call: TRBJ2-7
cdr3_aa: CSASTSGGPSYEQYF
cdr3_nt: TGCAGTGCTAGCACTAGCGGGGGCCCTTCCTACGAGCAGTACTTC

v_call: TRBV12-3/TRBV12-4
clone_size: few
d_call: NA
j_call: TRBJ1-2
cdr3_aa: CASSLIKSNYGYTF
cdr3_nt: TGTGCCAGCAGTTTAATAAAGAGTAACTATGGCTACACCTTC

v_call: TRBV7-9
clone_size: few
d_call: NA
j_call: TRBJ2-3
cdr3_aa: CASSYGRGGTTDTQYF
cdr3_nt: TGTGCCAGCAGCTACGGGCGCGGGGGCACCACAGATACGCAGTATTTT

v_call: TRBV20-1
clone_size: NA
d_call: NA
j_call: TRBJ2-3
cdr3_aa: CSASRDLGTDTQYF
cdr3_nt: TGCAGTGCTAGTAGGGATTTAGGCACAGATACGCAGTATTTT

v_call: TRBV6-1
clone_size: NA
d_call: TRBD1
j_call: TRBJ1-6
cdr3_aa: CASSQGQFNSPLHF
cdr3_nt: TGTGCCAGCAGTCAGGGACAGTTTAATTCACCCCTCCACTTT

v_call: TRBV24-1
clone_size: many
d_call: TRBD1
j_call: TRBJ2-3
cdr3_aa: CATSGRKPGQGSDTQYF
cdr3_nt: TGTGCCACCAGTGGGCGGAAACCGGGACAGGGGTCAGATACGCAGTATTTT

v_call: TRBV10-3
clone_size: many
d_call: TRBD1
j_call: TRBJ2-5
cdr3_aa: CAISEYDRGQETQYF
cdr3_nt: TGTGCCATCAGTGAGTACGACAGGGGACAGGAGACCCAGTACTTC

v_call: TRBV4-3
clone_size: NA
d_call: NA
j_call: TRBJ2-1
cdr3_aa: CASSRDRDNSYNEQFF
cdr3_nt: TGCGCCAGCAGCCGGGACCGGGACAACTCCTACAATGAGCAGTTCTTC

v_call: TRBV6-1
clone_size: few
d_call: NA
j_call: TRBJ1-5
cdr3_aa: CASSAAQGRQPQHF
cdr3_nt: TGTGCCAGCAGTGCGGCACAGGGCAGACAGCCCCAGCATTTT

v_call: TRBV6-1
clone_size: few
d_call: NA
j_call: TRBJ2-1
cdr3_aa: CASSDRIRDYEQFF
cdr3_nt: TGTGCCAGCAGTGACCGAATCAGAGATTATGAGCAGTTCTTC

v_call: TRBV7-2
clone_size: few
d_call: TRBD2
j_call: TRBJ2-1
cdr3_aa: CASSLEGLAATEQFF
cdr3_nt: TGTGCCAGCAGCTTAGAGGGACTAGCGGCGACAGAGCAGTTCTTC

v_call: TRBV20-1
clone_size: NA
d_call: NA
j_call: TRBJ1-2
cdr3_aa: CSARVRVVLPYGYTF
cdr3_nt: TGCAGTGCTAGGGTGCGGGTCGTGCTACCATATGGCTACACCTTC

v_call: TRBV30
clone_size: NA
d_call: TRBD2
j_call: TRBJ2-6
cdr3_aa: CAWIRTSGSFSGANVLTF
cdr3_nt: TGTGCCTGGATTCGGACTAGCGGGAGCTTCTCTGGGGCCAACGTCCTGACTTTC

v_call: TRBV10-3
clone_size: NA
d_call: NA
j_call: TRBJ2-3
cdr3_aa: CAISRGVGTDTQYF
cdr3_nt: TGTGCCATCAGTCGAGGGGTCGGCACAGATACGCAGTATTTT

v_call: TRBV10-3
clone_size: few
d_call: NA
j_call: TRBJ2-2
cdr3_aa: CAISPRVWDTGELFF
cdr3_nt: TGTGCCATCAGTCCGAGGGTTTGGGACACCGGGGAGCTGTTTTTT

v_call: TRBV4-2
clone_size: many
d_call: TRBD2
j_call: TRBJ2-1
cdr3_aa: CASSQAAGVNEQFF
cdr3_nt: TGTGCCAGCAGCCAAGCAGCGGGAGTAAACGAGCAGTTCTTC

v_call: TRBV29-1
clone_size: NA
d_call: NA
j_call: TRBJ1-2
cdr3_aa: CSGGSDYGYTF
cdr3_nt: TGCAGCGGTGGATCAGACTATGGCTACACCTTC

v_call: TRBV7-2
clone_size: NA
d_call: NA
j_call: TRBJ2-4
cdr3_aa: CASSLVSGFLAKNIQYF
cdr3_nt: TGTGCCAGCAGCTTAGTATCCGGCTTTCTAGCCAAAAACATTCAGTACTTC

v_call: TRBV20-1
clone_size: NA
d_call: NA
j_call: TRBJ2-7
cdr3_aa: CSAPDYYEQYF
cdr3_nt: TGCAGTGCCCCGGACTACTACGAGCAGTACTTC

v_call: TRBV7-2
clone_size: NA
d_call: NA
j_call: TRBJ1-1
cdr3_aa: CASSFRSSNTEAFF
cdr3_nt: TGTGCCAGCAGCTTTAGGAGTTCAAACACTGAAGCTTTCTTT

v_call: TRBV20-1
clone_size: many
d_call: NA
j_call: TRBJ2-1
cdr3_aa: CSASNYNEQFF
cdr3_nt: TGCAGTGCTAGCAACTACAATGAGCAGTTCTTC

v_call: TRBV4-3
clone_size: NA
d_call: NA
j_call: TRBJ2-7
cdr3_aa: CASSQVTGSAYEQYF
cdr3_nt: TGCGCCAGCAGCCAAGTCACAGGGTCGGCCTACGAGCAGTACTTC

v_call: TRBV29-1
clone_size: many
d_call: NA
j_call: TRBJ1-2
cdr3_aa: CSGQQGDGYTF
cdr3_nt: TGCAGCGGTCAACAGGGAGATGGCTACACCTTC

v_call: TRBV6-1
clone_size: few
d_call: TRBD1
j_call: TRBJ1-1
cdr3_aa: CASTPDRATEAFF
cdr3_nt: TGTGCCAGCACCCCCGACAGGGCCACTGAAGCTTTCTTT